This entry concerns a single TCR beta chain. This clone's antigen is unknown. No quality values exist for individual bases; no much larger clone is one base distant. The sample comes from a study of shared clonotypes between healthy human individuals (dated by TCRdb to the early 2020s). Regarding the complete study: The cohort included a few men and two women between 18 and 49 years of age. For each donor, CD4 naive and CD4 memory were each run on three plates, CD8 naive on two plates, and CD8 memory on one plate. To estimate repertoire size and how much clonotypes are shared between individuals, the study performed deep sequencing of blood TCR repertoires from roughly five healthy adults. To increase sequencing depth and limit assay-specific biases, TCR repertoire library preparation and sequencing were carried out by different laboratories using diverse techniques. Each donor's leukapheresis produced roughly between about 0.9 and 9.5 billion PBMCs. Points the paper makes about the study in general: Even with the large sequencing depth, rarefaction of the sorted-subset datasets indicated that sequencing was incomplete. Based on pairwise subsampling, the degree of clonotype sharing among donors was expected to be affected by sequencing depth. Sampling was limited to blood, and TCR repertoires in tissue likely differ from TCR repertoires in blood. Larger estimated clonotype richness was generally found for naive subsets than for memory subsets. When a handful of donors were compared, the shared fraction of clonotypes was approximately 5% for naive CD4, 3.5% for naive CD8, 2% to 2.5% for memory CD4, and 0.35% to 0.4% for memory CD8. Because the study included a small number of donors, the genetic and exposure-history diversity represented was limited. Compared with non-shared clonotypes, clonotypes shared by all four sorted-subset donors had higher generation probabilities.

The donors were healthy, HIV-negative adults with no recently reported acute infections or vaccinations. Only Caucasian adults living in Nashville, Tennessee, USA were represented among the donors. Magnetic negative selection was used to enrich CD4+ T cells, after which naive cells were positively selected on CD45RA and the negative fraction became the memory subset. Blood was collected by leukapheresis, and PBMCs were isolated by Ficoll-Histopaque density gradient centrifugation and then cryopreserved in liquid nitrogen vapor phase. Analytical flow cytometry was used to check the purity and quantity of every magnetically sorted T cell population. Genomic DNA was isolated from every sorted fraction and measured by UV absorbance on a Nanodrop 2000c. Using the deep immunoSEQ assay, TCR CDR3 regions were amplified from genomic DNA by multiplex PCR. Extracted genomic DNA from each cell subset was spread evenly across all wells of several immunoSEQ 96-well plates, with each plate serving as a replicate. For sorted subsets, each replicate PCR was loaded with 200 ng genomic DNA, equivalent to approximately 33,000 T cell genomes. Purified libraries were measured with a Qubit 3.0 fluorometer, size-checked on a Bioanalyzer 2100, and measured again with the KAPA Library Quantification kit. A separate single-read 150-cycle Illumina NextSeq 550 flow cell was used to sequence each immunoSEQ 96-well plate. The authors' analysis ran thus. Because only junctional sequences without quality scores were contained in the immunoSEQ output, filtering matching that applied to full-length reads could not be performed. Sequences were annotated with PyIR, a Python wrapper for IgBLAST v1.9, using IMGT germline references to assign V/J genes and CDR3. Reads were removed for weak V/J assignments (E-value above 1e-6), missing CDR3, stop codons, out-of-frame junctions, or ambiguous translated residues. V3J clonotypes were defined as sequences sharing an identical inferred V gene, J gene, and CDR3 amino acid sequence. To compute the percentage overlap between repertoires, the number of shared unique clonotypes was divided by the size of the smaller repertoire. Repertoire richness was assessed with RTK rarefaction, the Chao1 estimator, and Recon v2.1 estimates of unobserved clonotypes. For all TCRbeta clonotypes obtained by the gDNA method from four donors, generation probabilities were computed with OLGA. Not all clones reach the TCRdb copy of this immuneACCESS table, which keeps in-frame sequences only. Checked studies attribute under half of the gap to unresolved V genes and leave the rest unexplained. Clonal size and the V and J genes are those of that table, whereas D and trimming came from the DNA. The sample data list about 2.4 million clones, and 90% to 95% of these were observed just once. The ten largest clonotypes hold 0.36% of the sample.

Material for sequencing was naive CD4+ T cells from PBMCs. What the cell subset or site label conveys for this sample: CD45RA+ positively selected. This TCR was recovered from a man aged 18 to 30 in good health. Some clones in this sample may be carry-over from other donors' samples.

The CDR3 has the sequence CASSTSGPGNQPQHF. The DNA sequence is as follows: TGTGCCAGTAGTACCTCAGGGCCAGGCAATCAGCCCCAGCATTTT. The rearranged chain carries TRBV19 and TRBJ1-5; the D gene is perhaps TRBD1, from 5 matching bases. The germline V gene (reference sequence) provides CDR1 LNHDA and CDR2 SQIVND. The CDR3 covers 15 residues, taking in both the cysteine and the phenylalanine. Solely the CDR3 DNA is kept, with 45 bases framed from the first base. Cut back by 4 bases and 2 bases, the V and J ends lie 12 bases apart.